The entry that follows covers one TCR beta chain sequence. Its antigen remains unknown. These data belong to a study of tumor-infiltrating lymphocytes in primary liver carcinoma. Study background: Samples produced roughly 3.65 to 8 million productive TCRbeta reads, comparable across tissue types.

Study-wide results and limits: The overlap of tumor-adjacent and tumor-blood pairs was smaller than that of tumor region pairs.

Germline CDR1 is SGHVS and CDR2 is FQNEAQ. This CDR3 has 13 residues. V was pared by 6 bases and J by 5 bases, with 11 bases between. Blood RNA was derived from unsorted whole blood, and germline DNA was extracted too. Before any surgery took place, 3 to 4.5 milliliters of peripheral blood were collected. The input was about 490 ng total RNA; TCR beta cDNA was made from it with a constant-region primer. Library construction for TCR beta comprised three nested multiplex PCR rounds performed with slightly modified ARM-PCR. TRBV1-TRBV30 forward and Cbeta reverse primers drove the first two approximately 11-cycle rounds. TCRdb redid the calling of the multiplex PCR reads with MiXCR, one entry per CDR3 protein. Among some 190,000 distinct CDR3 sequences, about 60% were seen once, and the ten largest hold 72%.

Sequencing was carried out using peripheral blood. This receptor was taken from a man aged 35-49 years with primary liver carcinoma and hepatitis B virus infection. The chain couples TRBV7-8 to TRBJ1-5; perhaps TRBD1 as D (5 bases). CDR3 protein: CASRKGADQPQHF. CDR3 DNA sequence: TGTGCCAGCAGAAAAGGGGCGGATCAGCCCCAGCATTTT.